This T cell receptor (beta chain) comes out of a study of blood T cell repertoires in COVID-19. In the study overall: There were acute and convalescent COVID-19 samples, and they came from the United States, Italy and Spain. Sources were T cells, B-cell-depleted T cells, or PBMCs; the material itself was cDNA or gDNA.

CDR1 is SGHRS, CDR2 YFSETQ, per germline. Trimming cost V 4 bases and J 1 base; bases outside gene matches: 2. There are 13 residues in the CDR3. In the original analysis: The authors estimated nucleated cell counts from reference gene primer amplification. Using immunoSEQ multiplex PCR, the repertoire was profiled, and TCRdb retains in-frame clones only, with some absent. D and trimming were read from the DNA, whereas the V and J calls and clone size are those reported in that table. There are 500,000 to 600,000 clones in the sample; approximately 91% occur only once, and 7.8% lies in the top ten. Concerning this clone: The same CDR3 is also encoded by other DNA sequences in this sample.

This receptor was identified in a woman in her forties or fifties with COVID-19, enrolled during active disease. The V gene is TRBV5-1, the J gene TRBJ2-7, with 7 bases fitting TRBD1. Sequencing was done on a sample of peripheral blood. CDR3 protein: CASSPTGSYEQYF. The CDR3 bases are TGCGCCAGCAGCCCGACAGGGTCCTACGAGCAGTACTTC.